These T cell receptor beta chains were read from a single sample in a study of OX40 agonist ivuxolimab in advanced cancers. Here immunoSEQ multiplex PCR was the method, and the copy in TCRdb shows in-frame clones only, minus some. The sample lists nearly 110,000 clones; approximately 90% were seen once. Source: CD4+ or CD8+ T cells sorted from blood, taken in a trial of the OX40 agonist ivuxolimab. The origin of the receptors is an adult with an advanced solid tumor such as melanoma, head and neck, liver or kidney cancer. CDR3s include the opening cysteine and the closing phenylalanine or tryptophan. The order of the fields is J gene, D gene, clone size, V gene, CDR3 protein, CDR3 DNA. The D gene is left open where the match is weak. Clone size is shown for a subset of rows, as once, few, many or a class of expanded clone.

>TRBJ2-3|TRBD2|-|TRBV5-1
CASSWGLAASTDTQYF
TGCGCCAGCAGCTGGGGACTAGCGGCTAGCACAGATACGCAGTATTTT
>TRBJ1-1|-|few|TRBV29-1
CSAGRSGGTEAFF
TGCAGCGCTGGCCGCAGTGGGGGGACTGAAGCTTTCTTT
>TRBJ2-7|TRBD1|-|TRBV4-3
CASRPGTGEYEQYF
TGCGCCAGCAGACCCGGGACAGGGGAGTACGAGCAGTACTTC
>TRBJ1-4|-|-|TRBV18
CASSQGIPDNEKLFF
TGTGCCAGCTCGCAGGGAATCCCCGATAATGAAAAACTGTTTTTT
>TRBJ2-3|TRBD2|-|TRBV28
CASSAGLAATQYF
TGTGCCAGCAGCGCCGGACTAGCTGCTACGCAGTATTTT
>TRBJ1-6|-|few|TRBV6-1
CASSVSFNSPLHF
TGTGCCAGCAGTGTGAGCTTTAATTCACCCCTCCACTTT
>TRBJ2-5|-|-|TRBV28
CASCPIGKETQYF
TGTGCCAGTTGTCCCATAGGGAAAGAGACCCAGTACTTC
>TRBJ2-3|-|-|TRBV7-6
CASSFTDTQYF
TGTGCCAGCAGCTTCACAGATACGCAGTATTTT
>TRBJ1-1|-|-|TRBV30
CAWSKQGANTEAFF
TGTGCCTGGAGTAAACAGGGTGCGAACACTGAAGCTTTCTTT
>TRBJ1-3|-|-|TRBV9
CASSDRMGGNTIYF
TGTGCCAGCAGTGACCGCATGGGGGGAAACACCATATATTTT
>TRBJ1-1|-|-|TRBV30
CAWSVSGGGKAFF
TGTGCCTGGAGTGTATCGGGTGGGGGGAAAGCTTTCTTT
>TRBJ2-2|TRBD2|-|TRBV27
CASKPFSGGNTGELFF
TGTGCCAGCAAACCCTTCTCGGGGGGGAACACCGGGGAGCTGTTTTTT
>TRBJ2-2|-|-|TRBV6-4
CASSFVEGRGPTGELFF
TGTGCCAGCAGCTTCGTGGAGGGCAGGGGACCTACCGGGGAGCTGTTTTTT
>TRBJ1-4|-|-|TRBV19
CASSFQGPNEKLFF
TGTGCCAGTAGCTTTCAGGGCCCTAATGAAAAACTGTTTTTT
>TRBJ2-5|TRBD1|-|TRBV6-5
CASSYSTGGLQETQYF
TGTGCCAGCAGTTACTCAACAGGGGGGCTTCAAGAGACCCAGTACTTC
>TRBJ2-6|-|-|TRBV30
CAWTVSGANVLTF
TGTGCCTGGACGGTGAGTGGGGCCAACGTCCTGACTTTC
>TRBJ2-2|-|-|TRBV5-6
CASSQGGNTGELFF
TGTGCCAGCAGCCAGGGGGGGAACACCGGGGAGCTGTTTTTT
>TRBJ1-2|-|-|TRBV5-1
CASSLATGTGYGYTF
TGCGCCAGCAGCTTGGCAACTGGCACGGGGTATGGCTACACCTTC
>TRBJ2-6|TRBD1|-|TRBV28
CASSYIQGASSGANVLTF
TGTGCCAGCAGTTATATACAGGGGGCGAGCTCTGGGGCCAACGTCCTGACTTTC
>TRBJ1-2|TRBD1|-|TRBV7-2
CASSPGQGSRDGYTF
TGTGCCAGCAGCCCGGGACAGGGTAGTCGAGATGGCTACACCTTC
>TRBJ1-6|-|-|TRBV7-3
CASSLAQGISPLHF
TGTGCCAGCAGCTTGGCCCAGGGAATTTCACCCCTCCACTTT
>TRBJ1-2|-|-|TRBV15
CATSRDGSGGYTF
TGTGCCACCAGCAGAGATGGGTCCGGCGGCTACACCTTC
>TRBJ1-1|-|-|TRBV6-5
CASSIRQEVDTEAFF
TGTGCCAGCAGTATCAGACAGGAAGTAGACACTGAAGCTTTCTTT
>TRBJ2-1|-|-|TRBV7-2
CASSSGTTLGNEQFF
TGTGCCAGCAGCTCCGGGACCACCTTGGGCAATGAGCAGTTCTTC
>TRBJ1-2|-|-|TRBV27
CASSLSWGGPGYTF
TGTGCCAGCAGTTTATCTTGGGGGGGGCCTGGCTACACCTTC
>TRBJ2-7|TRBD1|-|TRBV5-8
CGTGTGVPYEQYF
TGTGGTACCGGGACAGGGGTCCCCTACGAGCAGTACTTC
>TRBJ1-2|TRBD1|-|TRBV6-5
CASKEQGPDGYTF
TGTGCCAGCAAGGAACAGGGGCCTGATGGCTACACCTTC
>TRBJ2-5|-|-|TRBV7-7
CASSLRTRETQYF
TGTGCTAGCAGCTTACGAACGAGGGAGACCCAGTACTTC
>TRBJ1-2|-|once|TRBV6-5
CASSYSGIFNYGYTF
TGTGCCAGCAGTTACTCCGGGATATTTAACTATGGCTACACCTTC
>TRBJ1-1|-|-|TRBV7-2
CASSLARGNEAFF
TGTGCCAGCAGCTTAGCTCGAGGGAATGAAGCTTTCTTT
>TRBJ2-1|-|-|TRBV29-1
CSVVARQGEQFF
TGCAGCGTTGTGGCCCGCCAGGGTGAGCAGTTCTTC
>TRBJ2-3|-|-|TRBV7-2
CASSRLGGASTDTQYF
TGTGCCAGCAGCCGTCTAGGGGGTGCTAGCACAGATACGCAGTATTTT
>TRBJ2-6|-|-|TRBV19
CASRLRVSGANVLTF
TGTGCCAGTAGGCTCCGGGTCTCTGGGGCCAACGTCCTGACTTTC